This T cell receptor (beta chain) appears in the sequencing data of a study of T-cell memory formation after mild COVID-19. Findings and caveats of the study: Specificity for SARS-CoV-2 was not confirmed among the second-wave clones peaking on day 37. The study found balanced CD4/CD8 in clones contracting day 15 to 85 and a CD4+ lean in later expanders. Among contracting clones, CD4+ were mainly CM/EM and CD8+ enriched in EMRA.

Constant-segment-primed 5'RACE gave TCR alpha and TCR beta cDNA libraries with sample barcodes and UMIs. Via MiXCR, TCRdb re-called the 5' RACE reads, giving one row per CDR3 protein. The sample records approximately 580,000 distinct CDR3 sequences, around 20% being singletons. As concerns this clonotype: Its target is unknown.

The germline V and J ends were trimmed by 2 bases and 5 bases, with 9 bases remaining between them. The CDR3 consists of 14 residues. Germline CDR1 reads MNHNS; CDR2 reads SASEGT. Material: PBMCs or a T cell subset sorted from them (not recorded which). The chain couples TRBV6-1 to TRBJ2-2; D call uncertain. The sequence was obtained from an adult woman who had mild COVID-19 (a few samples of this study predate the infection). Cell type and time point are not known. The CDR3 DNA reads as TGTGCCAGCAGTGAATTTAGTGAGACCGGGGAGCTGTTTTTT. Protein product: CASSEFSETGELFF.